This is a list of T cell receptor beta chains from one sample in a study of T-cell reconstitution after alpha-beta-depleted transplantation in children. TCRdb re-called the PCR reads with MiXCR, one entry per CDR3 protein. The sample has fewer than 400,000 distinct CDR3 sequences, around 25% seen once. The input for sequencing was PBMCs, mostly from graft donor cells, taken 180 days after TCRalphabeta/CD19-depleted stem cell transplant. These receptors originate from a male patient younger than 18 who had a stem cell transplant for acute lymphoblastic leukemia, so the T cells may come from the graft donor. The CDR3 runs from the conserved cysteine through the conserved F or W. The D gene is left open where the match is weak. A clone size is listed for some rows: how often the clone was seen (once, few, many), or a class if it is expanded.

V gene	D gene	clone size	J gene	CDR3 protein	CDR3 DNA
TRBV5-1	-	-	TRBJ2-2	CASSRQGPNTGELFF	TGCGCCAGCAGCCGCCAGGGTCCGAACACCGGGGAGCTGTTTTTT
TRBV29-1	-	-	TRBJ2-5	CSVEQGLSETQYF	TGCAGCGTTGAACAGGGATTGTCGGAGACCCAGTACTTC
TRBV29-1	TRBD1	-	TRBJ1-2	CSVRGQGSGYTF	TGCAGCGTTCGAGGACAGGGAAGCGGCTACACCTTC
TRBV5-1	-	many	TRBJ2-7	CASSLGPASDYEQYF	TGCGCCAGCAGCTTGGGACCCGCATCCGACTACGAGCAGTACTTC
TRBV20-1	-	few	TRBJ2-5	CSAFFPWYF	TGCAGTGCCTTCTTTCCTTGGTACTTC
TRBV10-3	-	few	TRBJ2-5	CAIMGDQETQYF	TGTGCCATCATGGGCGACCAAGAGACCCAGTACTTC
TRBV28	TRBD2	-	TRBJ2-3	CASSFPVQPRTSGSMSTDTQYF	TGTGCCAGCAGTTTCCCCGTCCAACCCCGGACTAGCGGGAGCATGAGCACAGATACGCAGTATTTT
TRBV6-6	-	few	TRBJ2-1	CASIADSYNEQFF	TGTGCCAGCATAGCGGACTCCTACAATGAGCAGTTCTTC
TRBV12-3/TRBV12-4	-	few	TRBJ2-1	CASSSGPKSSYNEQFF	TGTGCCAGCAGTTCAGGGCCGAAGAGCTCCTACAATGAGCAGTTCTTC
TRBV5-1	-	-	TRBJ1-1	CASRSTPNTEAFF	TGCGCCAGCCGATCGACACCGAACACTGAAGCTTTCTTT
TRBV20-1	-	few	TRBJ1-3	CSAREGTVSGNTIYF	TGCAGTGCTAGAGAAGGGACGGTCTCTGGAAACACCATATATTTT
TRBV20-1	-	-	TRBJ2-1	CSARGHWREMRNEQFF	TGCAGTGCTAGAGGTCACTGGAGGGAGATGAGGAATGAGCAGTTCTTC
TRBV5-1	-	few	TRBJ2-7	CASSLDWDYEQYF	TGCGCCAGCAGCTTGGATTGGGACTACGAGCAGTACTTC
TRBV7-9	-	-	TRBJ2-7	CASSLVGPTLFYEQYF	TGTGCCAGCAGCTTAGTCGGACCCACCCTCTTCTACGAGCAGTACTTC
TRBV4-1	-	-	TRBJ2-3	CASSQWMALPSTDTQYF	TGCGCCAGCAGCCAATGGATGGCACTCCCTAGCACAGATACGCAGTATTTT
TRBV6-1	TRBD2	-	TRBJ2-3	CASSEGSGQREDTQYF	TGTGCCAGCAGTGAAGGTAGCGGCCAGCGGGAAGATACGCAGTATTTT
TRBV5-1	-	-	TRBJ2-7	CASGYGNYEQYF	TGCGCCAGCGGTTACGGGAACTACGAGCAGTACTTC
TRBV29-1	TRBD1	-	TRBJ2-5	CSVDPRTGTF	TGCAGCGTGGACCCGAGGACAGGGACTTTC
TRBV4-1	-	few	TRBJ2-7	CASRGYRGHEQYF	TGCGCCAGCAGAGGATATAGGGGCCACGAGCAGTACTTC
TRBV9	-	-	TRBJ2-4	CASSVGAILGKNIQYF	TGTGCCAGCAGCGTAGGGGCGATACTGGGCAAAAACATTCAGTACTTC
TRBV30	-	-	TRBJ1-2	CAWSPPYGYTF	TGTGCCTGGAGCCCCCCCTATGGCTACACCTTC
TRBV9	-	few	TRBJ2-4	CASSPTWVRGEKNIQYF	TGTGCCAGCAGCCCCACCTGGGTAAGGGGGGAAAAAAACATTCAGTACTTC
TRBV7-2	-	many	TRBJ1-1	CASSLAPLLEAFF	TGTGCCAGCAGCTTAGCGCCCCTCCTTGAAGCTTTCTTT
TRBV14	-	few	TRBJ2-1	CASSRRTYNEQFF	TGTGCCAGCAGCCGCCGAACCTACAATGAGCAGTTCTTC
TRBV5-5	-	-	TRBJ2-7	CASSLGPGGRTYEQYF	TGTGCCAGCAGCCTGGGACCTGGCGGGCGGACCTACGAGCAGTACTTC
TRBV6-2/TRBV6-3	-	-	TRBJ2-7	CASSWTQGTPYEQYF	TGTGCCAGCAGTTGGACCCAGGGGACGCCCTACGAGCAGTACTTC
TRBV5-1	-	many	TRBJ2-3	CASSPQGYTDTQYF	TGCGCCAGCAGCCCTCAGGGATACACAGATACGCAGTATTTT
TRBV5-5	-	-	TRBJ2-7	CASSLFVGQRAPFYEQYF	TGTGCCAGCAGCTTGTTCGTGGGACAGCGGGCCCCCTTCTACGAGCAGTACTTC
TRBV7-6	-	-	TRBJ1-4	CASSLGIGEKLFF	TGTGCCAGCAGCTTAGGAATCGGGGAAAAACTGTTTTTT
TRBV12-3/TRBV12-4	-	few	TRBJ2-7	CASSTYQGRYEQYF	TGTGCCAGCAGTACTTACCAGGGTCGCTACGAGCAGTACTTC
TRBV7-7	TRBD2	-	TRBJ2-1	CASSSLAGSGNEQFF	TGTGCCAGCAGCTCATTAGCGGGGTCCGGCAATGAGCAGTTCTTC
TRBV5-6	TRBD2	few	TRBJ2-1	CASSLGASGRPEQFF	TGTGCCAGCAGCTTGGGGGCTAGCGGGAGACCTGAGCAGTTCTTC
TRBV12-3/TRBV12-4	TRBD2	-	TRBJ2-7	CASSLKPFSTSGSYEQYF	TGTGCCAGCAGTTTAAAACCCTTTTCGACTAGCGGCTCCTACGAGCAGTACTTC
TRBV4-2	-	-	TRBJ2-3	CASSQETDSTHTDTQYF	TGTGCCAGCAGCCAAGAGACAGACAGTACGCACACAGATACGCAGTATTTT
TRBV5-1	-	-	TRBJ2-1	CASSLTSVASLTRPGGEQFF	TGCGCCAGCAGCTTAACTAGCGTGGCCTCTCTCACTCGCCCAGGGGGTGAGCAGTTCTTC
TRBV7-9	-	-	TRBJ2-1	CASSHPGSLGANEQFF	TGTGCCAGCAGCCACCCCGGGTCTCTTGGGGCCAATGAGCAGTTCTTC
TRBV12-3/TRBV12-4	TRBD1	-	TRBJ1-3	CASRQGGLSGNTIYF	TGTGCCAGCAGACAGGGGGGATTATCTGGAAACACCATATATTTT
TRBV7-9	-	few	TRBJ2-3	CASSPWDTQYF	TGTGCCAGCAGCCCCTGGGATACGCAGTATTTT
TRBV2	-	-	TRBJ2-1	CALHSGIYNEQFF	TGTGCCTTACATAGCGGAATATACAATGAGCAGTTCTTC
TRBV5-1	TRBD1	-	TRBJ1-1	CASSLGYWTGGYTEAFF	TGCGCCAGCAGCTTGGGGTATTGGACAGGGGGGTACACTGAAGCTTTCTTT
TRBV7-9	-	many	TRBJ2-1	CASSFGRQSVYNEQFF	TGTGCCAGCAGCTTCGGCCGACAGTCGGTCTACAATGAGCAGTTCTTC
TRBV5-1	-	few	TRBJ1-1	CASSETRGNTEAFF	TGCGCCAGCAGCGAGACAAGGGGGAACACTGAAGCTTTCTTT
TRBV27	TRBD1	few	TRBJ2-1	CASSSQGARNEQFF	TGTGCCAGCAGTTCCCAGGGGGCGAGGAATGAGCAGTTCTTC
TRBV4-1	-	few	TRBJ2-1	CASSQLSGVYNEQFF	TGCGCCAGCAGCCAACTCTCCGGGGTCTACAATGAGCAGTTCTTC
TRBV10-3	-	few	TRBJ1-6	CATSGNSPLHF	TGTGCCACCTCAGGGAATTCACCCCTCCACTTT
TRBV18	-	-	TRBJ2-3	CASSPPGREMDTQYF	TGTGCCAGCTCACCACCGGGCCGGGAGATGGATACGCAGTATTTT